The subject of this entry is one T cell receptor beta chain. A few counts support this clone. The antigen it binds to is not known. Within one base of it there is no much larger clone, and no base qualities were kept. The library was made by the immunoSEQ multiplex PCR assay. TCRdb re-hosts the immuneACCESS table, in-frame sequences only. Its copies lack some clones; in the studies checked, an unresolved V gene accounts for under half of them, and the cause for the rest is not known. The sample table contains 70,000 or so clones; only one count was recorded for about four fifths of them. Of the sample, about 14% is held by the ten largest clones. These data are taken from a study of control samples from healthy donors and cancer patients (dated by TCRdb to the early 2020s). CDR1 and CDR2 are read off the germline V gene as SGHVS and FQNEAQ. The V and J ends are trimmed by 8 bases and 6 bases, leaving 16 bases between them. Measured from the cysteine to the phenylalanine, the CDR3 is 14 residues long. The kept DNA is CDR3 alone, 42 bases in frame from the first base.

The origin of this receptor is a man in his forties or fifties in good health. The rearranged chain carries TRBV7-8 and TRBJ2-2; the D gene may be TRBD1 or TRBD2, since each aligns over 5 bases. Specimen: blood. The nucleotide sequence is TGTGCCAGCCATCCGGGACCCACTCCCGGGGAGCTGTTTTTT. Its protein product is CASHPGPTPGELFF.